The 5 T cell receptor beta chains below come from one sample, sequenced in a study of blood T cell repertoires in COVID-19. Only in-frame clones appear in the TCRdb table, and some are missing; sequencing was by immunoSEQ multiplex PCR. The table includes some 200,000 clones, about nine tenths detected once. The sequenced material came from peripheral blood. All receptors derive from a woman aged 60-70 years with COVID-19, enrolled during active disease.

The chain recombines TRBV3-1 (or the pseudogene TRBV3-2) with TRBJ2-7, with 10 bases aligning to TRBD1. The CDR3 covers 15 residues. Germline CDR1 LGHDT, CDR2 YNNKEL (reference sequence). The junction had 9 bases not matched to a gene; V was cut back by 3 bases and J by 7 bases. CDR3 nucleotide sequence: TGTGCCAGCAGCCATGAGGGACAGGGGCTCGAGGAGCAGTACTTC. Protein product: CASSHEGQGLEEQYF.

This chain links TRBV6-2 or TRBV6-3 with TRBJ2-2, with a weak D call TRBD2 (5 bases). Germline values: CDR1 MNHEY, CDR2 SVGEGT. CDR3 size: 15 residues. Trimming cost V 0 bases and J 6 bases, with 11 bases left between them. The DNA for the CDR3 is TGTGCCAGCAGTTACTCGAGTCAACTAGCCGGGGAGCTGTTTTTT. Translating it yields CASSYSSQLAGELFF.

The chain recombines TRBV29-1 with TRBJ1-4; 8 nucleotides match TRBD1. The V gene's germline CDR1 is SQVTM and CDR2 ANQGSEA. The V segment lost 5 bases and the J segment 7 bases; nucleotides outside the gene matches: 6. This CDR3 contains 13 residues. The CDR3 DNA reads TGCAGCGTTTCCCTGACAGGGGCTGAAAAACTGTTTTTT. Protein sequence: CSVSLTGAEKLFF. The whole variable domain, remainder taken from reference TRBV29-1 and TRBJ1-4, is SAVISQKPSRDICQRGTSLTIQCQVDSQVTMMFWYRQQPGQSLTLIATANQGSEATYESGFVIDKFPISRPNLTFSTLTVSNMSPEDSSIYLCSVSLTGAEKLFFGSGTQLSVL.

The rearrangement joins TRBV6-6 to TRBJ2-7, with D unresolved. Trimming removed 5 bases from V and 0 bases from J, with 5 bases in between. Germline assignment: CDR1 MNHNY and CDR2 SVGAGI (reference sequence). This CDR3 contains 12 residues. CDR3 sequence: CASSPLSYEQYF. DNA of the CDR3: TGTGCCAGCAGTCCACTCTCCTACGAGCAGTACTTC.

This clone was observed a few times. The V and J genes are TRBV4-3 and TRBJ1-6, with D possibly being TRBD1 (5 bases). Germline V gene lookup returns CDR1 LGHNA and CDR2 YSLEER. Between the trimmed V and J ends, which lost 0 bases and 1 base, there was a span of 16 bases. The CDR3 spans 19 residues. The chain's CDR3 is CASSQDVSGGGSYNSPLHF. The CDR3 bases are TGCGCCAGCAGCCAAGATGTTTCCGGGGGGGGTTCCTATAATTCACCCCTCCACTTT.